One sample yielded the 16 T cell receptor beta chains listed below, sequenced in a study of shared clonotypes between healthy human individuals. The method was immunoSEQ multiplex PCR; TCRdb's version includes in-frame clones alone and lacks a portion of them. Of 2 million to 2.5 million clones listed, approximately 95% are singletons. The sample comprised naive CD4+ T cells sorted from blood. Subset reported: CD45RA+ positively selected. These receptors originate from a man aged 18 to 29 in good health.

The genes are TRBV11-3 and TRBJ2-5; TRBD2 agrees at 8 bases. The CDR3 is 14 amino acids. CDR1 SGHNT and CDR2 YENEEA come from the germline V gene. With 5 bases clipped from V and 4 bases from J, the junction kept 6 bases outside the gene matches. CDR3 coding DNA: TGTGCCAGCAGCGACGGGGGGGCCGGAGAGACCCAGTACTTC. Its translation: CASSDGGAGETQYF. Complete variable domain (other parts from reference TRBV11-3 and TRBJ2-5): EAGVVQSPRYKIIEKKQPVAFWCNPISGHNTLYWYLQNLGQGPELLIRYENEEAVDDSQLPKDRFSAERLKGVDSTLKIQPAELGDSAVYLCASSDGGAGETQYFGPGTRLLVL.

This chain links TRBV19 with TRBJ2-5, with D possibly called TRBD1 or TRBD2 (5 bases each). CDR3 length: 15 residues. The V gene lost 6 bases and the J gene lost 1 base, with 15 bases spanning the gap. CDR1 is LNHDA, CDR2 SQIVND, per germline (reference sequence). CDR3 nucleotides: TGTGCCAGTAGCCAACGGGGCATATCCCAAGAGACCCAGTACTTC. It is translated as CASSQRGISQETQYF.

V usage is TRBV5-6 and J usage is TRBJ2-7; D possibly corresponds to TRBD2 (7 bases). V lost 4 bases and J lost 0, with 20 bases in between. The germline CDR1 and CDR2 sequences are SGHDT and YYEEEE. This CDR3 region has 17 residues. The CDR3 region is CASSPGRGEINSYEQYF. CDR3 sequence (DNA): TGTGCCAGCAGCCCGGGGAGGGGGGAAATAAACTCCTACGAGCAGTACTTC.

CDR3 in amino acids: CASSESGSNEQYF. CDR3 nucleotide sequence: TGCGCCAGCAGTGAGTCAGGGTCCAACGAGCAGTACTTC. V gene TRBV10-1 combines with J gene TRBJ2-7; D uncertain. This CDR3 has 13 residues. Trimming left V 0 bases short and J 5 bases short, with 8 bases between. From germline, CDR1 is WNHNN and CDR2 SYGVQD (reference sequence).

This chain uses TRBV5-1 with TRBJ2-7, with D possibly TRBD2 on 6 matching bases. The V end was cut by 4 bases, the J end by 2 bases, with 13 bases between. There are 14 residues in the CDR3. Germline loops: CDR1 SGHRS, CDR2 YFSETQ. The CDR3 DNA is TGCGCCAGCAGCAGGGCCGGGGGAACCTACGAGCAGTACTTC. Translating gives CASSRAGGTYEQYF.

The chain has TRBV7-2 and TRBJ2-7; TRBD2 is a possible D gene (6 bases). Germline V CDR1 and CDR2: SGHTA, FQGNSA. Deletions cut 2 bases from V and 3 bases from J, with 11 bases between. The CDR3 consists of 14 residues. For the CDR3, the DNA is TGTGCCAGCAGCTTATTAGCGGACCGCTACGAGCAGTACTTC. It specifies CASSLLADRYEQYF. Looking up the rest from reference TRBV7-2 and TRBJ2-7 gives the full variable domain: GAGVSQSPSNKVTEKGKDVELRCDPISGHTALYWYRQSLGQGLEFLIYFQGNSAPDKSGLPSDRFSAERTGGSVSTLTIQRTQQEDSAVYLCASSLLADRYEQYFGPGTRLTVT.

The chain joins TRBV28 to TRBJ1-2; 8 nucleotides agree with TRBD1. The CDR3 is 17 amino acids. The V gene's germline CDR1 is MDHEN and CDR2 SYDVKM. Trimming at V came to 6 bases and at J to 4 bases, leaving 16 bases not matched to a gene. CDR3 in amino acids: CASSRPRTGFLGYGYTF. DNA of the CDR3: TGTGCCAGCAGCCGACCCCGGACAGGGTTTTTAGGCTATGGCTACACCTTC.

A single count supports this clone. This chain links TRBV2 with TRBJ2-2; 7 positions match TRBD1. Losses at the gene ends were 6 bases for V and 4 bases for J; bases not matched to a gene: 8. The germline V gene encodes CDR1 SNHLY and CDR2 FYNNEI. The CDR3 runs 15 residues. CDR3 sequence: CASSRQGLFTGELFF. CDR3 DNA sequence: TGTGCCAGCAGCCGACAGGGTTTGTTCACCGGGGAGCTGTTTTTT.

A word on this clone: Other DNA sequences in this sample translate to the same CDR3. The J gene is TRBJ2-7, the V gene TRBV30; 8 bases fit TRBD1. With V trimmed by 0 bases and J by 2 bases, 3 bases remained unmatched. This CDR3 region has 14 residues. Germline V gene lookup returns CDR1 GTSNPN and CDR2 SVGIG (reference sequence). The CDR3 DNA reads TGTGCCTGGAGTGTGGAGACAGGGGCCTACGAGCAGTACTTC. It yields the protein CAWSVETGAYEQYF.

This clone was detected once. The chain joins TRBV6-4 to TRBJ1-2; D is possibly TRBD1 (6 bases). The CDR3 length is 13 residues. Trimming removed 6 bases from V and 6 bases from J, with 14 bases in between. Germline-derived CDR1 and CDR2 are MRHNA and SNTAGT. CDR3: CASRGPGVDGYTF. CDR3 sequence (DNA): TGTGCCAGCAGAGGCCCAGGGGTTGATGGCTACACCTTC.

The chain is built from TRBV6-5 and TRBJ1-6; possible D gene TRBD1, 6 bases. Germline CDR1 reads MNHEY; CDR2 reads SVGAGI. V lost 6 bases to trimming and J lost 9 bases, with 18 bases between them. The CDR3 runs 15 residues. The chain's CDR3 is CASRGPEGGVSPLHF. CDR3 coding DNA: TGTGCCAGCAGGGGTCCGGAGGGGGGAGTTTCACCCCTCCACTTT.

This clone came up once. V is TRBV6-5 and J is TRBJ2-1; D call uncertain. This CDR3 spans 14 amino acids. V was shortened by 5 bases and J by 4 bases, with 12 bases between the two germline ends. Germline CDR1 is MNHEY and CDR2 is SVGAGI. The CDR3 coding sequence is TGTGCCAGCAGTCGCACGCCCGAATACAATGAGCAGTTCTTC. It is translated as CASSRTPEYNEQFF.

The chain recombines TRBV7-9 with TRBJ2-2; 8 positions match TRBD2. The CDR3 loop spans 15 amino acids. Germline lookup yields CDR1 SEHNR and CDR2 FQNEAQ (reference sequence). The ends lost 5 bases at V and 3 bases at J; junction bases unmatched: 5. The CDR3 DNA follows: TGTGCCAGCAGCACCGGGAGGGTGGACACCGGGGAGCTGTTTTTT. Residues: CASSTGRVDTGELFF.

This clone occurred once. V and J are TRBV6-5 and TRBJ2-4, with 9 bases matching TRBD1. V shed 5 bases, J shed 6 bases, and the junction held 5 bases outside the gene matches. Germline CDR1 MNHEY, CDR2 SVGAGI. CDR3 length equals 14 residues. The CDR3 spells CASSTGQGVNIQYF. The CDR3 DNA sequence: TGTGCCAGCAGTACGGGACAGGGAGTAAACATTCAGTACTTC.

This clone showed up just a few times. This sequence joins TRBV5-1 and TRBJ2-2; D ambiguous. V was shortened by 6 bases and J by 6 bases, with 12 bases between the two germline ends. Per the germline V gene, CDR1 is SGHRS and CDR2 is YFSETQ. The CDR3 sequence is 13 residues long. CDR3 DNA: TGCGCCAGCACCATTCTGGCATCCGGGGAGCTGTTTTTT. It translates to CASTILASGELFF. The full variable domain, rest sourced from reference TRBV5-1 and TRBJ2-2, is KAGVTQTPRYLIKTRGQQVTLSCSPISGHRSVSWYQQTPGQGLQFLFEYFSETQRNKGNFPGRFSGRQFSNSRSEMNVSTLELGDSALYLCASTILASGELFFGEGSRLTVL.

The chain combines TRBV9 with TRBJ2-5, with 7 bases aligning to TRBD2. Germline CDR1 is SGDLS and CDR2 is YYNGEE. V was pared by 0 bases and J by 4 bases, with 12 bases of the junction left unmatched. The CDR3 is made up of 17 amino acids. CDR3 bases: TGTGCCAGCAGCGTAGGGGCGGGAGCGGGAACAAGAGAGACCCAGTACTTC. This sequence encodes CASSVGAGAGTRETQYF.